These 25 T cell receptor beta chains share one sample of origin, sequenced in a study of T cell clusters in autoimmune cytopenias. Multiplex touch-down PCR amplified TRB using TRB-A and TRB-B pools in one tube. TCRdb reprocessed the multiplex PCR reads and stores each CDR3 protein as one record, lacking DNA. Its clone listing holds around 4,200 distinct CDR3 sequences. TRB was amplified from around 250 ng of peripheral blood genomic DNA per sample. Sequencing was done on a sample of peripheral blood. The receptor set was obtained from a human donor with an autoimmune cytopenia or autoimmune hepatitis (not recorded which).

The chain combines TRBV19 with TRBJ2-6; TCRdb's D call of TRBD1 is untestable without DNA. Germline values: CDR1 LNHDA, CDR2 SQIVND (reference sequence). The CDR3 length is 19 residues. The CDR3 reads CASSSSDSSKASGANVLTF. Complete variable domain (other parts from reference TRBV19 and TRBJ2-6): DGGITQSPKYLFRKEGQNVTLSCEQNLNHDAMYWYRQDPGQGLRLIYYSQIVNDFQKGDIAEGYSVSREKKESFPLTVTSAQKNPTAFYLCASSSSDSSKASGANVLTFGAGSRLTVL.

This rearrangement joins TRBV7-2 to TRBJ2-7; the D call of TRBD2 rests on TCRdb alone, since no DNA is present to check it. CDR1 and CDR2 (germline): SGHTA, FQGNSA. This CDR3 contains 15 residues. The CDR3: CASSPASGRLDEQYF.

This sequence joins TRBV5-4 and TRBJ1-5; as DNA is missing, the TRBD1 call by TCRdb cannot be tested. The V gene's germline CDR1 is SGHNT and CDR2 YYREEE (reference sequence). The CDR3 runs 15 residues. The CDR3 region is CASSPGTGGNQPQHF.

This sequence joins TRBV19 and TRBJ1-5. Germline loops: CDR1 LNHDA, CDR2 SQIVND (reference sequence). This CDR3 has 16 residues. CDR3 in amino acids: CASSGPRGGGDQPQHF.

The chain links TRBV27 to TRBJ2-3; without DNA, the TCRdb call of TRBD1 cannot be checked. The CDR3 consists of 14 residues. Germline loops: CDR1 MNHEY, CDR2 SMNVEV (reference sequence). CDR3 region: CASSLDRVTDTQYF.

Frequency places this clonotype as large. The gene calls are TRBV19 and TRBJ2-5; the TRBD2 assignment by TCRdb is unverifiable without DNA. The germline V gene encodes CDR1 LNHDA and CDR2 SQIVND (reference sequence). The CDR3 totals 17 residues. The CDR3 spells CASSPSPTGTAGGTQYF.

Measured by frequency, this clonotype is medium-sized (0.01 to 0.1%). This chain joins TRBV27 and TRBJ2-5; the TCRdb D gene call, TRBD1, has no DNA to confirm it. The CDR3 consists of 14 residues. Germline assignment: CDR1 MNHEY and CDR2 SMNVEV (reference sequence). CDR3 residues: CASSLTTGAETQYF.

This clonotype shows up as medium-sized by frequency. The CDR3 region is CASALAALFLYEQYF. The J gene is TRBJ2-7, the V gene TRBV6-1; with no DNA, the TCRdb D assignment of TRBD2 cannot be verified. Germline-derived CDR1 and CDR2 are MNHNS and SASEGT. CDR3 length equals 15 residues.

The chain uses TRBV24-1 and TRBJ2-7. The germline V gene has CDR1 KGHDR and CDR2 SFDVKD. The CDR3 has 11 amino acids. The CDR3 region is CATSDLNEQYF.

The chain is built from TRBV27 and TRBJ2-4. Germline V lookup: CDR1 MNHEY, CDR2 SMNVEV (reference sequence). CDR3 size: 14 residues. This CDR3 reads CASSLASGDNIQYF.

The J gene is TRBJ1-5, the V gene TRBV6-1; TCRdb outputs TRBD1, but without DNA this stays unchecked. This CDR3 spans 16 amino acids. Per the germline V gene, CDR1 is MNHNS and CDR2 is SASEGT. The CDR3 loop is CASKGQGRNSNQPQHF.

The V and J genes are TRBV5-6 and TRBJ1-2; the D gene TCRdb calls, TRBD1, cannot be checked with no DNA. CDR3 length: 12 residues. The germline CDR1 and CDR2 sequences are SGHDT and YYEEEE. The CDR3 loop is CASTGHSYGYTF. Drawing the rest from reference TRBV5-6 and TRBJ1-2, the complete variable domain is DAGVTQSPTHLIKTRGQQVTLRCSPKSGHDTVSWYQQALGQGPQFIFQYYEEEERQRGNFPDRFSGHQFPNYSSELNVNALLLGDSALYLCASTGHSYGYTFGSGTRLTVV.

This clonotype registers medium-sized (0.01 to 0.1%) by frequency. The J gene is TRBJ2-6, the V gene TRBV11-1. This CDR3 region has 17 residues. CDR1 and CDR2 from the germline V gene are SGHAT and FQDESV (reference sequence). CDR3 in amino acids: CASSLGRPRSGANVLTF. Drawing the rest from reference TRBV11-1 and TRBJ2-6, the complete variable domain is EAEVAQSPRYKITEKSQAVAFWCDPISGHATLYWYRQILGQGPELLVQFQDESVVDDSQLPKDRFSAERLKGVDSTLKIQPAELGDSAMYLCASSLGRPRSGANVLTFGAGSRLTVL.

CDR3: CAWSAQGLGNTIYF. The chain combines TRBV30 with TRBJ1-3. Germline-derived CDR1 and CDR2 are GTSNPN and SVGIG (reference sequence). This CDR3 spans 14 amino acids.

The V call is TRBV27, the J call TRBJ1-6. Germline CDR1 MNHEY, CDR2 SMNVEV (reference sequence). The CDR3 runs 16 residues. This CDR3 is CASTLSVSSYNSPLHF.

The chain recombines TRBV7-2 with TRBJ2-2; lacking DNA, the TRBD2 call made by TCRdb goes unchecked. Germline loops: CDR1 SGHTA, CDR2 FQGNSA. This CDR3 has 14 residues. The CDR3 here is CASSGEREPGELFF.

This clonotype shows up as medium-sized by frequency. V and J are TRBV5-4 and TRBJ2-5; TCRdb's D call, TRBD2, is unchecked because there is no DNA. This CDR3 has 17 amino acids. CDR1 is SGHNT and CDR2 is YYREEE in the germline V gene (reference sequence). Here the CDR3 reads CASSAALGGRSQETQYF. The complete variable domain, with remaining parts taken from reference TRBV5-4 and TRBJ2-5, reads ETGVTQSPTHLIKTRGQQVTLRCSSQSGHNTVSWYQQALGQGPQFIFQYYREEENGRGNFPPRFSGLQFPNYSSELNVNALELDDSALYLCASSAALGGRSQETQYFGPGTRLLVL.

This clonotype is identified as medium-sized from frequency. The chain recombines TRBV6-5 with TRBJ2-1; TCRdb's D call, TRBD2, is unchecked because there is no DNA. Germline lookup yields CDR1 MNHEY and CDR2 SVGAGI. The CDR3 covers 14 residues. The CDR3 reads CASSRSGPYNEQFF.

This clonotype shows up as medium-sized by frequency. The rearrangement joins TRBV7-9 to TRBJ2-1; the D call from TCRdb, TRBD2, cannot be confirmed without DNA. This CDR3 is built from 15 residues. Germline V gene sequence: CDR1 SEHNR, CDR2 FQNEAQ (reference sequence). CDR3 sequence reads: CASSLQRGPRNEQFF. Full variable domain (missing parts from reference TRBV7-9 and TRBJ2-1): DTGVSQNPRHKITKRGQNVTFRCDPISEHNRLYWYRQTLGQGPEFLTYFQNEAQLEKSRLLSDRFSAERPKGSFSTLEIQRTEQGDSAMYLCASSLQRGPRNEQFFGPGTRLTVL.

CDR3: CASSFGQGRTNEKLFF. The chain couples TRBV27 to TRBJ1-4; the D gene TCRdb calls, TRBD1, cannot be checked with no DNA. CDR1 MNHEY and CDR2 SMNVEV come from the germline V gene (reference sequence). This CDR3 region has 16 residues.

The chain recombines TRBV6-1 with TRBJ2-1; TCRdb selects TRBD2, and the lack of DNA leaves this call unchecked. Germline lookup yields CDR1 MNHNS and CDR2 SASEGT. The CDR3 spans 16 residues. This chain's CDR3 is CASIDSLAYSYNEQFF.

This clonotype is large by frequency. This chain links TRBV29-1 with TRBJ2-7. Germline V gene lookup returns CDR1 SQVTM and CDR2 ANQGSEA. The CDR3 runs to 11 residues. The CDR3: CSVADGYEQYF.

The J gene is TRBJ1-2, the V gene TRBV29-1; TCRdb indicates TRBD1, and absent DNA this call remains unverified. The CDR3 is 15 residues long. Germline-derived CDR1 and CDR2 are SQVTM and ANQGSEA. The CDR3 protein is CSADDLGGEDYGYTF.

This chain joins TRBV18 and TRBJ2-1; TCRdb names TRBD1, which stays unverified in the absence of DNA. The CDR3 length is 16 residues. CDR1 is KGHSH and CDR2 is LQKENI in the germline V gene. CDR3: CASSPVAGQGTNEQFF.

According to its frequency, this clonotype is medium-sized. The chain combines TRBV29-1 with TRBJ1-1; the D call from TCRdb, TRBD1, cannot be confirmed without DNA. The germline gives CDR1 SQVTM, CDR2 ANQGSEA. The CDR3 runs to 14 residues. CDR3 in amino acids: CSVEKGGENTEAFF.